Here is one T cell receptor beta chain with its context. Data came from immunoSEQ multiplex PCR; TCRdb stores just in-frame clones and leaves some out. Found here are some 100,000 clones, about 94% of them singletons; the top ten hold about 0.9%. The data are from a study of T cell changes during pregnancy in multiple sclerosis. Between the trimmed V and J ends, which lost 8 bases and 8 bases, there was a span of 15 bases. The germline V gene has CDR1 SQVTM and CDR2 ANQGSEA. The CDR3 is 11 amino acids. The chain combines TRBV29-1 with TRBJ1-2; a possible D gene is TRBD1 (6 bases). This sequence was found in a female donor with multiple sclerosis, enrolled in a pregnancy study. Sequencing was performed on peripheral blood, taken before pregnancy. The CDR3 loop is CSTGTLMGYTF. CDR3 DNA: TGCAGCACAGGGACCTTGATGGGCTACACCTTC.